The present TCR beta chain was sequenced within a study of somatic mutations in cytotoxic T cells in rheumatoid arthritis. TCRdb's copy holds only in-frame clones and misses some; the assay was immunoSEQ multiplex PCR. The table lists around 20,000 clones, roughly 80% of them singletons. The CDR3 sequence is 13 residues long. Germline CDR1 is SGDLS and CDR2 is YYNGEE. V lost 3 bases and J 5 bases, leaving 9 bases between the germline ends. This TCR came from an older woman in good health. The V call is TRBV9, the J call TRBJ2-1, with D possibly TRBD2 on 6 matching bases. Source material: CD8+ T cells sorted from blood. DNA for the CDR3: TGTGCCAGCAGCGGACTAGTTAACAATGAGCAGTTCTTC. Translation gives CASSGLVNNEQFF.